Below are 5 T cell receptor beta chains sequenced from a single sample in a study of blood T cell repertoires in COVID-19. This table comes from immunoSEQ multiplex PCR, and its TCRdb copy is limited to in-frame clones, with some not included. Of 400,000 to 450,000 clones listed, around 91% were seen once; the top ten hold roughly 1.4%. The specimen sequenced was peripheral blood. The receptors originated from a woman in her thirties or forties with COVID-19, enrolled during active disease.

Written as DNA, the CDR3 is TGTGCCAGCAGCGCGGGGGGGCTCGGCACCGGGGAGCTGTTTTTT. The encoded protein is CASSAGGLGTGELFF. The chain has TRBV6-6 and TRBJ2-2; 9 bases are shared with TRBD2. The CDR3 totals 15 residues. V dropped 6 bases and J dropped 4; count of bases not matched to a gene: 6. Germline CDR1 and CDR2: MNHNY and SVGAGI (reference sequence).

The rearrangement uses TRBV9 and TRBJ1-1, with unresolved D. Trimming stripped 0 bases from V and 6 bases from J, with 12 bases between. This CDR3 is built from 14 residues. The V gene's germline CDR1 is SGDLS and CDR2 YYNGEE. The CDR3 is CASSVEWRNAEAFF. CDR3 nucleotides: TGTGCCAGCAGCGTAGAGTGGAGAAACGCTGAAGCTTTCTTT.

The chain has TRBV6-5 and TRBJ1-4; D remains unclear. V lost 2 bases to trimming and J lost 8 bases, with 12 bases between them. The length of the CDR3 is 14 residues. Germline V gene data show CDR1 as MNHEY and CDR2 as SVGAGI. CDR3 bases: TGTGCCAGCAGTTACCTCCCTGGAGGGGAAAAACTGTTTTTT. Its protein product is CASSYLPGGEKLFF.

This rearrangement joins TRBV28 to TRBJ1-2, with D unclear. This CDR3 has 10 amino acids. Germline V lookup: CDR1 MDHEN, CDR2 SYDVKM. Trimming removed 5 bases at V and 8 bases at J, with 6 bases between. The CDR3 reads CASSTAGYTF. Here the CDR3 DNA reads TGTGCCAGCAGTACAGCCGGCTACACCTTC.

J is TRBJ2-5 and V is TRBV6-6, with 11 bases lining up with TRBD2. The CDR3 is 15 residues long. The junction had 10 bases not matched to a gene; V was cut back by 0 bases and J by 13 bases. Germline V CDR1 and CDR2: MNHNY, SVGAGI (reference sequence). The CDR3 here is CASSYSSSGGPRGYF. The CDR3 coding sequence is TGTGCCAGCAGTTACTCTTCTAGCGGGGGGCCACGGGGGTACTTC.